What follows are 31 T cell receptor beta chains derived from one specimen sequenced in a study of CD8+CD57+ T cells in acquired aplastic anemia. It was patients with CD8+CD57+ cell expansion by flow cytometry who were chosen for sequencing. TCR beta VDJ combinations and CDR3 sequences were profiled from genomic DNA. TCRdb recomputed calls from the reads with MiXCR, one row per CDR3 protein. Counted here are 100,000 to 150,000 distinct CDR3 sequences, 45% to 60% occurring once; the ten biggest clones make up roughly 29%. The sequenced sample consisted of sorted CD4+, CD8+, or CD8+CD57+ T cells (not recorded which) from PBMCs. Receptors were obtained from a human donor with aplastic anemia.

This clonotype has at least ten counts. The chain employs TRBV3-1 and TRBJ2-7, with a possible D match to TRBD1 (6 bases). Trimming stripped 7 bases from V and 3 bases from J, with 19 bases between. Germline CDR1 LGHDT, CDR2 YNNKEL (reference sequence). This CDR3 comprises 15 residues. The CDR3 nucleotides read TGTGCCAGCACCCTAGGGCAGGGGTCAAACTACGAGCAGTACTTC. This gives the protein CASTLGQGSNYEQYF.

The chain joins TRBV13 to TRBJ1-1; D is uncertain. Germline V lookup: CDR1 PRHDT, CDR2 FYEKMQ (reference sequence). V gave up 3 bases and J gave up 4 bases, with 6 bases separating them. This CDR3 has 12 amino acids. CDR3 protein: CASSLVTTEAFF. For the CDR3, the DNA is TGTGCCAGCAGCTTGGTTACCACTGAAGCTTTCTTT.

In this sample, this clonotype turned up once. The chain carries TRBV29-1 and TRBJ2-1; the D gene is possibly TRBD2 (7 bases). Germline loops: CDR1 SQVTM, CDR2 ANQGSEA. V gave up 8 bases and J gave up 5 bases, with 16 bases separating them. CDR3 length equals 13 residues. CDR3 amino acids: CSTERGHNNEQFF. The DNA for the CDR3 is TGCAGCACCGAGCGGGGACACAACAATGAGCAGTTCTTC.

The rearrangement joins TRBV2 to TRBJ2-3, with 10 bases that match TRBD1. Germline-derived CDR1 and CDR2 are SNHLY and FYNNEI. V lost 6 bases to trimming and J lost 2 bases; unmatched junction nucleotides: 8. This CDR3 has 16 residues. CDR3 sequence: CASSYLGTGVTDTQYF. CDR3 bases: TGTGCCAGCAGCTACTTAGGGACAGGGGTCACAGATACGCAGTATTTT.

The sample holds many counts of this clonotype. The rearrangement joins TRBV4-1 to TRBJ1-2; D not resolved. CDR3 size: 13 residues. Germline loops: CDR1 MGHRA, CDR2 YSYEKL. V lost 1 base to trimming and J lost 8 bases, with 11 bases between them. The CDR3 here is CASSQASSWGYTF. Written as DNA, the CDR3 is TGCGCCAGCAGCCAAGCTTCGTCCTGGGGCTACACCTTC.

V usage is TRBV2 and J usage is TRBJ2-5; no definite D call. Germline V gene lookup returns CDR1 SNHLY and CDR2 FYNNEI. The CDR3 runs to 12 residues. V shed 10 bases and J shed 2 bases, with 11 bases lying between them. The DNA of the CDR3 is TGTGCCAACAGACTGAGTCAAGAGACCCAGTACTTC. This translates into CANRLSQETQYF.

V is TRBV5-6 and J is TRBJ1-1; D might be TRBD1 (6 bases). V lost 4 bases to trimming and J lost 3 bases, with 16 bases between them. The CDR3 has 15 amino acids. Germline V gene lookup returns CDR1 SGHDT and CDR2 YYEEEE. CDR3 residues: CASSPRPAGDTEAFF. DNA of the CDR3: TGTGCCAGCAGCCCCAGACCGGCAGGGGACACTGAAGCTTTCTTT.

The chain carries TRBV19 and TRBJ2-3, with D unresolved. Trimming stripped 1 base from V and 1 base from J, with 9 bases between. The CDR3 has 15 amino acids. CDR1 is LNHDA, CDR2 SQIVND, per germline (reference sequence). CDR3 bases: TGTGCCAGTAGTATAGGACAACCGCGCACAGATACGCAGTATTTT. Protein sequence: CASSIGQPRTDTQYF.

This clonotype has a count of ten or more. The genes are TRBV15 and TRBJ2-2; D call uncertain. There are 15 residues in the CDR3. Germline CDR1 LNHNV, CDR2 YYDKDF (reference sequence). V lost 4 bases to trimming and J lost 2 bases, with 11 bases between them. The CDR3 sequence: CATSTNSYNTGELFF. As DNA, the CDR3 is TGTGCCACCAGCACGAACTCCTATAACACCGGGGAGCTGTTTTTT.

This chain joins TRBV5-4 and TRBJ1-1; 9 positions match TRBD1. The trim removed 4 bases at V and 1 base at J, leaving 5 bases unmatched. The CDR3 runs 15 residues. Germline CDR1 reads SGHNT; CDR2 reads YYREEE (reference sequence). DNA for the CDR3: TGTGCCAGCAGCAAACAGGGGGCTGGGAACACTGAAGCTTTCTTT. This gives the protein CASSKQGAGNTEAFF.

The rearrangement joins TRBV2 to TRBJ2-2; no clear D. The ends were cut back, 6 bases at V and 5 bases at J, with 7 bases in the middle. The CDR3 totals 12 residues. Germline CDR1 and CDR2: SNHLY and FYNNEI. CDR3 residues: CASRKETGELFF. The CDR3, as DNA: TGTGCCAGCAGGAAGGAGACCGGGGAGCTGTTTTTT.

The J gene is TRBJ2-7, the V gene TRBV15, with D tentatively TRBD1 or TRBD2 (5 bases each). CDR1 is LNHNV, CDR2 YYDKDF, per germline (reference sequence). V lost 1 base and J lost 4, with 14 bases in between. The CDR3 sequence is 15 residues long. The CDR3 coding sequence is TGTGCCACCAGCAGAGCCAAGGGGAGCTCATACGAGCAGTACTTC. Amino acid sequence: CATSRAKGSSYEQYF.

This clonotype was observed at least ten times. This chain joins TRBV14 and TRBJ1-2, with D perhaps matching TRBD1 (5 bases). The CDR3 is 16 residues long. Germline assignment: CDR1 SGHDN and CDR2 FVKESK. V was pared by 0 bases and J by 2 bases, with 13 bases between. The CDR3, as DNA: TGTGCCAGCAGCCAAGAAGCAGGGCAGCCGAACTATGGCTACACCTTC. As protein: CASSQEAGQPNYGYTF.

J is TRBJ2-7 and V is TRBV10-2, with 9 positions matching TRBD1. Losses at the gene ends were 3 bases for V and 5 bases for J; bases not matched to a gene: 5. Germline CDR1 WSHSY, CDR2 SAAADI. The length of the CDR3 is 14 residues. The CDR3 region is CASSENRGQNEQYF. CDR3 sequence (DNA): TGCGCCAGCAGTGAAAACAGGGGGCAGAACGAGCAGTACTTC.

The sample holds a few counts of this clonotype. The chain employs TRBV10-3 and TRBJ1-2, with no clear D. Germline CDR1 reads ENHRY; CDR2 reads SYGVKD. The CDR3 contains 12 residues. V gave up 4 bases and J gave up 7 bases, with 10 bases separating them. The CDR3 DNA follows: TGTGCCATCAGTGCCACAGCCTCTGGCTACACCTTC. It translates to CAISATASGYTF.

Note on this clonotype: Germline and junction disagree at one end, which may indicate a read error. The rearrangement links TRBV7-3 to TRBJ2-3; D is unclear. Germline CDR1 and CDR2: SGHTA and FQGTGA. This CDR3 spans 13 amino acids. CDR3 protein: CASSLTLSDTQYF. The CDR3 DNA is TGCGCCAGCAGCCTAACCCTTTCGGATACGCAGTATTTT.

This clonotype was picked up a small number of times. The chain employs TRBV2 and TRBJ2-7; a possible D gene is TRBD1 (6 bases). The V gene's germline CDR1 is SNHLY and CDR2 FYNNEI. V gave up 6 bases and J gave up 2 bases, with 11 bases separating them. The CDR3 spans 13 residues. The CDR3 here is CASSYGTTYEQYF. The CDR3 bases are TGTGCCAGCAGCTACGGGACAACCTACGAGCAGTACTTC. Supplemented by reference TRBV2 and TRBJ2-7, the full variable domain reads EPEVTQTPSHQVTQMGQEVILRCVPISNHLYFYWYRQILGQKVEFLVSFYNNEISEKSEIFDDQFSVERPDGSNFTLKIRSTKLEDSAMYFCASSYGTTYEQYFGPGTRLTVT.

This clonotype was seen a handful of times. The chain employs TRBV19 and TRBJ2-7; tentatively, D is TRBD2 (5 bases). The CDR3 runs to 14 residues. The V gene's germline CDR1 is LNHDA and CDR2 SQIVND (reference sequence). Trimming took 6 bases from V and 2 from J, leaving 14 bases between them. CDR3 region: CASSESGRTYEQYF. For the CDR3, the DNA is TGTGCCAGTAGCGAAAGCGGACGAACCTACGAGCAGTACTTC. Together with reference TRBV19 and TRBJ2-7, the CDR3 gives the full variable domain: DGGITQSPKYLFRKEGQNVTLSCEQNLNHDAMYWYRQDPGQGLRLIYYSQIVNDFQKGDIAEGYSVSREKKESFPLTVTSAQKNPTAFYLCASSESGRTYEQYFGPGTRLTVT.

J is TRBJ1-6 and V is TRBV6-1, with TRBD1 matching 9 bases. The CDR3 is 15 residues long. Germline lookup yields CDR1 MNHNS and CDR2 SASEGT. V was pared by 6 bases and J by 7 bases, with 7 bases of the junction left unmatched. The CDR3 nucleotides read TGTGCCAGCAGCTTGGGACAGGGAAACAATTCACCCCTCCACTTT. Translating gives CASSLGQGNNSPLHF.

V usage is TRBV3-1 and J usage is TRBJ2-7, with D possibly TRBD2 on 5 matching bases. This CDR3 region has 17 residues. The germline V and J ends were trimmed by 0 bases and 0 bases, with 15 bases remaining between them. CDR1 and CDR2 (germline): LGHDT, YNNKEL (reference sequence). Written as DNA, the CDR3 is TGTGCCAGCAGCCAAGATGAGGGAAGCTACCACTCCTACGAGCAGTACTTC. Its protein is CASSQDEGSYHSYEQYF.

This clonotype appeared a single time. V is TRBV19 and J is TRBJ1-1; TRBD1 might be the D (5 bases). Germline assignment: CDR1 LNHDA and CDR2 SQIVND (reference sequence). The CDR3 sequence is 15 residues long. V dropped 6 bases and J dropped 4 bases, with 18 bases sitting between them. The CDR3 loop is CASSPRGLMGTEAFF. CDR3 nucleotides: TGTGCCAGTAGCCCACGGGGGTTGATGGGCACTGAAGCTTTCTTT.

The chain couples TRBV4-2 to TRBJ2-2, with 11 bases aligning to TRBD2. Unmatched junction bases numbered 6, after V lost 0 bases and J lost 6 bases. CDR3 length: 17 residues. In germline, CDR1 is LGHNA, CDR2 YNFKEQ. DNA for the CDR3: TGTGCCAGCAGCCAAGAAACTAGCGGGAGTCTAGCCGGGGAGCTGTTTTTT. This gives the protein CASSQETSGSLAGELFF.

This clonotype has ten or more counts. This rearrangement joins TRBV6-5 to TRBJ2-1; D tentatively fits TRBD1 or TRBD2 (8 bases each). Germline CDR1 and CDR2: MNHEY and SVGAGI. V shed 3 bases and J shed 12 bases, with 24 bases lying between them. This CDR3 has 16 amino acids. CDR3 coding DNA: TGTGCCAGCAGTTATTTAGGACAGGGTGTGCTAGCGGGGCAGTTCTTC. Protein: CASSYLGQGVLAGQFF.

Only one count was recorded for this clonotype. No conserved phenylalanine or tryptophan is present at the end of the CDR3, so a read error is the likely explanation. V and J are TRBV7-8 and TRBJ2-2; no definite D call. Trimming removed 5 bases at V and 4 bases at J, with 17 bases between. Germline assignment: CDR1 SGHVS and CDR2 FQNEAQ. The CDR3 runs 16 residues. The CDR3 coding sequence is TGTGCCAGCAGCCTAGACGCCGGATCGGGCACCGGGGAGCTGTTTCTT. Protein: CASSLDAGSGTGELFL.

This clonotype was observed at least ten times. Here the CDR3 reads CASSLEQGLTYEQYF. DNA for the CDR3: TGCGCCAGCAGCTTGGAACAGGGGCTTACCTACGAGCAGTACTTC. J is TRBJ2-7 and V is TRBV5-1; 7 bases line up with TRBD1. V lost 0 bases, J lost 2 bases, and 5 bases stayed unmatched. Germline CDR1 SGHRS, CDR2 YFSETQ. The CDR3 sequence is 15 residues long.

The rearrangement uses TRBV30 and TRBJ2-1; D is ambiguous. This CDR3 has 13 residues. CDR1 and CDR2 from the germline V gene are GTSNPN and SVGIG (reference sequence). V lost 5 bases to trimming and J lost 12 bases, with 20 bases between them. CDR3 coding DNA: TGTGCCTGGGACCGGGCGGACCCAATGATGCAGTTCTTC. It codes for CAWDRADPMMQFF.

The chain uses TRBV2 and TRBJ2-1; D unresolved. The CDR3 sequence is 14 residues long. Germline V CDR1 and CDR2: SNHLY, FYNNEI. The ends were cut back, 7 bases at V and 0 bases at J, with 10 bases in the middle. The CDR3 sequence: CASTALSSYNEQFF. As DNA, the CDR3 is TGTGCCAGCACAGCACTTAGCTCCTACAATGAGCAGTTCTTC.

This chain uses TRBV19 with TRBJ2-1; tentatively, D is TRBD2 (6 bases). The germline V gene has CDR1 LNHDA and CDR2 SQIVND (reference sequence). The ends were cut back, 3 bases at V and 8 bases at J, with 14 bases in the middle. The CDR3 totals 14 residues. CDR3 sequence reads: CASSMRDWRDEQFF. CDR3 in DNA: TGTGCCAGTAGTATGCGGGACTGGCGAGATGAGCAGTTCTTC.

Only a few counts were recorded for this clonotype. The chain has TRBV19 and TRBJ1-4; unclear D gene. Per germline, CDR1 LNHDA and CDR2 SQIVND (reference sequence). The CDR3 contains 13 residues. Trimming pared 5 bases from V and 5 bases from J, leaving 9 bases between. This CDR3 reads CASSRRVNEKLFF. CDR3 bases: TGTGCCAGTAGTCGCCGGGTCAATGAAAAACTGTTTTTT. Complete variable domain (other parts from reference TRBV19 and TRBJ1-4): DGGITQSPKYLFRKEGQNVTLSCEQNLNHDAMYWYRQDPGQGLRLIYYSQIVNDFQKGDIAEGYSVSREKKESFPLTVTSAQKNPTAFYLCASSRRVNEKLFFGSGTQLSVL.

This chain links TRBV20-1 with TRBJ2-5; tentatively, D is TRBD1 or TRBD2 (5 bases each). Germline CDR1 and CDR2: DFQATT and SNEGSKA (reference sequence). CDR3 size: 12 residues. V was cut by 5 bases and J by 5 bases, with 12 bases left in between. The CDR3 spells CSAGDPTETQYF. Written as DNA, the CDR3 is TGCAGTGCTGGGGACCCGACGGAGACCCAGTACTTC.

The chain employs TRBV19 and TRBJ1-1; perhaps TRBD1 as D (5 bases). V lost 4 bases, J lost 3 bases, and 15 bases lay in between. The V gene's germline CDR1 is LNHDA and CDR2 SQIVND (reference sequence). CDR3 length: 15 residues. The CDR3 is CASSTGTASDTEAFF. The CDR3 region has the DNA TGTGCCAGTAGTACCGGGACGGCATCCGACACTGAAGCTTTCTTT.